A selection of T cell receptor beta chains follows, all from one sample in a study of shared clonotypes between healthy human individuals. Clones were read by immunoSEQ multiplex PCR, and TCRdb kept only the in-frame ones, dropping some. Among 600,000 to 750,000 clones listed, 80% to 95% were seen once. Sequences were obtained from memory CD8+ T cells from PBMCs. The receptors were gathered from a man aged 18 to 29 in good health. Some clones in this sample may be carry-over from other donors' samples. CDR3s include the opening cysteine and the closing phenylalanine or tryptophan. The D gene is left open where the match is weak.

>-|TRBJ2-7|TRBV7-8
CATRSIYSSYEQYF
TGTGCCACAAGATCGATATATAGCTCCTACGAGCAGTACTTC
>-|TRBJ2-1|TRBV5-1
CASSLAVQGLVRNEQFF
TGCGCCAGCAGCTTGGCCGTTCAGGGCCTCGTGAGAAATGAGCAGTTCTTC
>-|TRBJ2-7|TRBV6-5
CASSYRRERSYEQYF
TGTGCCAGCAGTTACCGTCGGGAGAGGTCCTACGAGCAGTACTTC
>-|TRBJ2-5|TRBV7-2
CASSFTGTQETQYF
TGTGCCAGCAGCTTCACGGGGACCCAAGAGACCCAGTACTTC
>-|TRBJ1-1|TRBV7-9
CASSRGDTEAFF
TGTGCCAGCAGCCGCGGGGACACTGAAGCTTTCTTT
>TRBD1|TRBJ1-5|TRBV7-9
CASSTGGQGPQPQHF
TGTGCCAGCAGCACCGGGGGACAGGGCCCCCAGCCCCAGCATTTT
>-|TRBJ1-4|TRBV10-3
CASGLGEDNEKLFF
TGTGCCAGCGGCCTCGGGGAGGACAATGAAAAACTGTTTTTT
>-|TRBJ2-2|TRBV7-8
CASSPTVEGELFF
TGTGCCAGCAGCCCGACAGTGGAGGGGGAGCTGTTTTTT
>-|TRBJ2-1|TRBV10-2
CASSARLTAVSYNEQFF
TGCGCCAGCAGTGCCCGACTAACCGCCGTCTCCTACAATGAGCAGTTCTTC
>TRBD1|TRBJ2-6|TRBV9
CASSSVDRLPSGANVLTF
TGTGCCAGCAGCTCGGTGGACAGGTTGCCCTCGGGGGCCAACGTCCTGACTTTC
>TRBD1|TRBJ2-3|TRBV7-9
CASSLGQGNADTQYF
TGTGCCAGCAGCTTAGGACAGGGGAACGCAGATACGCAGTATTTT
>TRBD1|TRBJ2-7|TRBV28
CASSWPGTGSYEQYF
TGTGCCAGCAGTTGGCCCGGGACAGGTAGCTACGAGCAGTACTTC
>-|TRBJ2-5|TRBV27
CASSLYPPDTRTLQETQYF
TGTGCCAGCAGTTTATACCCGCCGGACACCCGGACCCTTCAAGAGACCCAGTACTTC
>-|TRBJ1-1|TRBV5-1
CASSLPGGNTEAFF
TGCGCCAGCAGCTTGCCCGGGGGGAACACTGAAGCTTTCTTT
>-|TRBJ1-5|TRBV4-1
CASSQETSDQPQHF
TGCGCCAGCAGCCAAGAAACATCCGATCAGCCCCAGCATTTT